This TCR beta chain was identified in a study of beta chain features in type 1 diabetes. The germline gives CDR1 SGHRS, CDR2 YFSETQ. CDR3 length: 17 amino acids. V lost 4 bases, J lost 1 base, and 3 bases stayed unmatched. Study-wide findings and caveats: Any HLA effect on TCRB rearrangement was left unresolved by small sub-analyses.

Every bit of the isolated RNA underwent reverse transcription, so sequencing read expressed TCRB transcripts. Repertoires were generated with immunoSEQ multiplex PCR, while TCRdb's copy carries only in-frame clones and drops some. The table includes 200,000 to 250,000 clones, about 10% detected once. Notes on this clone: The antigen is not known. Other DNA variants within this sample encode the same CDR3.

The chain carries TRBV5-1 and TRBJ2-1, with 15 bases identical to TRBD2. Specimen: naive CD4+ T cells from blood. The receptor comes from a young woman in good health. The CDR3 region is CASSKGLAGGSYNEQFF. The CDR3 nucleotides are TGCGCCAGCAGCAAGGGACTAGCGGGAGGATCCTACAATGAGCAGTTCTTC.